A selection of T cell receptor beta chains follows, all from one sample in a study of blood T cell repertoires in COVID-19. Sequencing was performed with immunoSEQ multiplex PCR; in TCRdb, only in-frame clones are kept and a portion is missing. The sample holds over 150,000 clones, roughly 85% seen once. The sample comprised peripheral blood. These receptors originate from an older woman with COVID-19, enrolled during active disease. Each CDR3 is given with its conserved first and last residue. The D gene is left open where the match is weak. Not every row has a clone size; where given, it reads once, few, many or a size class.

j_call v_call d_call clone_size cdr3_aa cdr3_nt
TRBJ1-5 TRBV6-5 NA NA CASSQGWNQPQHF TGTGCCAGCAGCCAGGGTTGGAATCAGCCCCAGCATTTT
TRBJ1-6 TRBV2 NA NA CASCHSYNSPLHF TGTGCCAGCTGCCACAGCTATAATTCACCCCTCCACTTT
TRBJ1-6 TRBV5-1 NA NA CASSQREQGYNSPLHF TGCGCCAGCAGCCAGCGAGAGCAGGGTTATAATTCACCCCTCCACTTT
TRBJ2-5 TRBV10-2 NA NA CASSESDYRQETQYF TGCGCCAGCAGTGAATCGGACTACCGCCAAGAGACCCAGTACTTC
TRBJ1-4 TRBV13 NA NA CASSGQEQEKLFF TGTGCCAGCAGCGGCCAGGAACAGGAAAAACTGTTTTTT
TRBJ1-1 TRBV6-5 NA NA CASSSGITEAFF TGTGCCAGCAGCTCCGGTATCACTGAAGCTTTCTTT
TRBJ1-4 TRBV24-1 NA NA CATSHPGLQGEKLFF TGTGCCACCAGCCACCCAGGGCTCCAAGGTGAAAAACTGTTTTTT
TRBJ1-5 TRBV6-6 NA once CASSSGTSLNTVYSNQPQHF TGTGCCAGCAGCTCTGGGACTTCACTAAACACTGTTTATAGCAATCAGCCCCAGCATTTT
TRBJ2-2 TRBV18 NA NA CASSWTRNTGELFF TGTGCCAGCTCATGGACAAGGAACACCGGGGAGCTGTTTTTT
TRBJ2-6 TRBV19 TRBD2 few CASSMGGHSGANVLTF TGTGCCAGTTCTATGGGAGGGCACTCTGGGGCCAACGTCCTGACTTTC
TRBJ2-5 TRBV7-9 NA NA CASSLSLQETQYF TGTGCCAGCAGCTTAAGCCTCCAAGAGACCCAGTACTTC